These 6 T cell receptor beta chains came from one sample sequenced in a study of blood T cell repertoires in COVID-19. Only in-frame clones appear in the TCRdb table, and some are missing; sequencing was by immunoSEQ multiplex PCR. The table shows 40,000 to 50,000 clones, with 75% to 90% occurring only once. Sequencing was done on a sample of peripheral blood. All receptors derive from a human donor in a cohort sampled during active COVID-19. The donor label of this sample is uncertain.

The chain recombines TRBV27 with TRBJ2-5; D may be TRBD1 (5 bases). This CDR3 spans 15 amino acids. Germline assignment: CDR1 MNHEY and CDR2 SMNVEV (reference sequence). V gave up 6 bases and J gave up 2 bases, with 16 bases separating them. DNA of the CDR3: TGTGCCAGCAGGGATTCAAGGGGCCGGCAAGAGACCCAGTACTTC. Encoded protein: CASRDSRGRQETQYF.

The chain couples TRBV3-1 (or the pseudogene TRBV3-2) to TRBJ2-1; no firm D call. Germline loops: CDR1 LGHDT, CDR2 YNNKEL (reference sequence). This CDR3 spans 16 amino acids. V lost 4 bases and J 3 bases, leaving 16 bases between the germline ends. The CDR3 loop reads CASSPPPRSYYNEQFF. The CDR3 DNA is TGTGCCAGCAGCCCCCCTCCTAGGTCTTACTACAATGAGCAGTTCTTC.

The V and J genes are TRBV5-1 and TRBJ1-6; TRBD1 aligns across 8 bases. Germline CDR1 SGHRS, CDR2 YFSETQ. J gave up 12 bases and V 2 bases, and 10 bases lay outside the gene matches. The CDR3 length is 15 residues. CDR3: CASSLQGVHDGPLHF. The CDR3 coding sequence is TGCGCCAGCAGCTTACAGGGGGTCCATGATGGACCCCTCCACTTT.

This chain joins TRBV5-6 and TRBJ2-3; TRBD2 agrees at 14 bases. Germline V lookup: CDR1 SGHDT, CDR2 YYEEEE. The CDR3 extends over 14 amino acids. The V and J ends lost 4 bases and 10 bases, in that order; junction bases with no gene match: 5. The CDR3 DNA reads TGTGCCAGCAGCCCGGGACTAGCGGGGGACTCGCAGTATTTT. Its protein is CASSPGLAGDSQYF. The variable domain in full, completed from reference TRBV5-6 and TRBJ2-3, reads DAGVTQSPTHLIKTRGQQVTLRCSPKSGHDTVSWYQQALGQGPQFIFQYYEEEERQRGNFPDRFSGHQFPNYSSELNVNALLLGDSALYLCASSPGLAGDSQYFGPGTRLTVL.

V is TRBV4-1 and J is TRBJ1-5, with D unresolved. Germline CDR1 MGHRA, CDR2 YSYEKL. V was clipped by 0 bases and J by 2 bases, with 11 bases between them. The CDR3 contains 16 residues. As DNA, the CDR3 is TGCGCCAGCAGCCAAGATTGGAGAGGCGGCAATCAGCCCCAGCATTTT. Its protein is CASSQDWRGGNQPQHF.

This clone was recorded once. This CDR3 is CASSLGGSYEQYF. The CDR3 DNA sequence: TGTGCCAGCAGTTTGGGGGGGTCCTACGAGCAGTACTTC. The chain recombines TRBV12-3 or TRBV12-4 with TRBJ2-7, with 7 positions matching TRBD2. The CDR3 has 13 amino acids. V dropped 3 bases and J dropped 1; count of bases not matched to a gene: 0.